This entry lists 9 T cell receptor beta chains sequenced from one sample in a study of identical twins. TCRdb independently ran MiXCR on the 5' RACE reads; one entry per CDR3 protein. The sample holds nearly 900,000 distinct CDR3 sequences, 9% to 15% seen once. These data are also associated with another study on yellow fever vaccine responses in identical twins.

Sample: PBMCs. Every receptor here comes from a woman aged 18-29 years in good health.

With respect to this clonotype: The CDR3 does not end in the conserved phenylalanine or tryptophan, so this is likely a read error. In nucleotides, the CDR3 is TGCGCCAGCAGCCAAGTAATACAGTTCTCTGGAAACACCATATATTCT. This gives the protein CASSQVIQFSGNTIYS. This rearrangement joins TRBV4-1 to TRBJ1-3; D not resolved. The CDR3 loop spans 16 amino acids. V was trimmed by 1 base and J by 0 bases, leaving 10 bases between them. Germline V CDR1 and CDR2: MGHRA, YSYEKL.

This clonotype was observed many times. The genes are TRBV10-3 and TRBJ2-2; D is tentatively TRBD1 or TRBD2 (5 bases each). Trimming pared 2 bases from V and 6 bases from J, leaving 19 bases between. This CDR3 has 17 residues. In germline, CDR1 is ENHRY, CDR2 SYGVKD. CDR3 sequence reads: CAISEGQGPGTSGELFF. The CDR3 coding sequence is TGTGCCATCAGTGAGGGTCAGGGCCCAGGGACCTCCGGGGAGCTGTTTTTT.

This clonotype was observed many times. V and J are TRBV5-1 and TRBJ1-4, with a possible D match to TRBD1 (6 bases). This CDR3 is built from 14 residues. V lost 5 bases to trimming and J lost 2 bases, with 10 bases between them. The germline CDR1 and CDR2 sequences are SGHRS and YFSETQ. The CDR3 sequence: CASRLGGTNEKLFF. The CDR3 region has the DNA TGCGCCAGCAGGCTAGGGGGGACTAATGAAAAACTGTTTTTT.

This clonotype was recorded at least ten times. This chain uses TRBV20-1 with TRBJ2-3; possibly TRBD1 or TRBD2 for D (5 bases each). Germline V gives CDR1 DFQATT, CDR2 SNEGSKA (reference sequence). With 0 bases removed from V and 8 bases from J, the gap between germline ends came to 21 bases. This CDR3 is built from 16 residues. CDR3 amino acids: CSARDLRAGPGGTQYF. Written as DNA, the CDR3 is TGCAGTGCTAGAGATTTACGGGCAGGGCCAGGAGGTACGCAGTATTTT.

This clonotype was observed a few times. CDR3 loop: CASSLGTPVGGTAYYEQYF. The CDR3 DNA is TGTGCCAGCAGCTTAGGGACCCCTGTAGGGGGGACAGCATACTACGAGCAGTACTTC. The J gene is TRBJ2-7, the V gene TRBV11-1; possibly TRBD1 for D (7 bases). This CDR3 contains 19 residues. V was trimmed by 1 base and J by 3 bases, leaving 25 bases between them. Per germline, CDR1 SGHAT and CDR2 FQDESV (reference sequence). The full variable domain, completed using reference TRBV11-1 and TRBJ2-7, is EAEVAQSPRYKITEKSQAVAFWCDPISGHATLYWYRQILGQGPELLVQFQDESVVDDSQLPKDRFSAERLKGVDSTLKIQPAELGDSAMYLCASSLGTPVGGTAYYEQYFGPGTRLTVT.

V is TRBV3-1 and J is TRBJ2-7; D may be TRBD1 or TRBD2 (5 bases each). Trimming cost V 2 bases and J 4 bases, with 15 bases left between them. The germline gives CDR1 LGHDT, CDR2 YNNKEL (reference sequence). This CDR3 has 15 residues. The CDR3 loop reads CASSQSLGVTYEQYV. DNA for the CDR3: TGTGCCAGCAGCCAATCTCTGGGGGTCACATACGAGCAGTACGTC.

This chain joins TRBV7-6 and TRBJ2-2, with D possibly called TRBD1 or TRBD2 (5 bases each). Germline-derived CDR1 and CDR2 are SGHVS and FNYEAQ. Trimming stripped 5 bases from V and 7 bases from J, with 8 bases between. This CDR3 is 12 amino acids long. In DNA form, the CDR3 reads TGTGCCAGCAGCCATGGGGGCGGGGAGCTGTTTTTT. It codes for CASSHGGGELFF.

This clonotype was observed a handful of times. One junction end does not reproduce the germline sequence, and a read error may be involved. This chain uses TRBV20-1 with TRBJ1-1, with D unresolved. The CDR3 is made up of 8 amino acids. The germline CDR1 and CDR2 sequences are DFQATT and SNEGSKA (reference sequence). The CDR3: CIASEAFF. The CDR3 bases are TGCATTGCTAGTGAAGCTTTCTTT.

The chain combines TRBV12-5 with TRBJ1-1; D not certain. The CDR3 runs 14 residues. V was shortened by 0 bases and J by 1 base, with 6 bases between the two germline ends. Germline-derived CDR1 and CDR2 are LGHNT and FRNRAP. CDR3 in DNA: TGTGCTAGTGGTTTGGTACCCCCGAACACTGAAGCTTTCTTT. Translating gives CASGLVPPNTEAFF.